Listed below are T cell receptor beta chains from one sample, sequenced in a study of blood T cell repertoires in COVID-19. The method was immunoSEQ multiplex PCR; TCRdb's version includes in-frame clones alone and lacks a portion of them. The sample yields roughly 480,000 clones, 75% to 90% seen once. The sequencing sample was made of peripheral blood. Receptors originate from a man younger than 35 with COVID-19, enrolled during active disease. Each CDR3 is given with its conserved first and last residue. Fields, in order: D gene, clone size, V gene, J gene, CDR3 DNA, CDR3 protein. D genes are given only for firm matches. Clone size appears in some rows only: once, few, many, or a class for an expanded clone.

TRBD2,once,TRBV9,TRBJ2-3,TGTGCCAGCAGCCGAACTAGCGGAGGCACAGATACGCAGTATTTT,CASSRTSGGTDTQYF
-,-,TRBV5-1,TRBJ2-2,TGCGCCAGCACCTACAGCACCGGGGAGCTGTTTTTT,CASTYSTGELFF
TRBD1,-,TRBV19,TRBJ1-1,TGTGCCAGTAGTCCGGGGACAGGTAAGAACACTGAAGCTTTCTTT,CASSPGTGKNTEAFF
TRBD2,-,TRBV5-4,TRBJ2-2,TGTGCCAGCAGCTCGGCGACTAGCGTCACCGGGGAGCTGTTTTTT,CASSSATSVTGELFF
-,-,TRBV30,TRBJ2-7,TGTGCCTGGAGTACATACTACCCCTTGGAGCAGTACTTC,CAWSTYYPLEQYF
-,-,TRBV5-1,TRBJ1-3,TGCGCCAGCAGCTTGGGAGGGAACATCGGGAACACCATATATTTT,CASSLGGNIGNTIYF
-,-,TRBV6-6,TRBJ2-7,TGTGCCACGCTACAGGGCTACGAGCAGTACTTC,CATLQGYEQYF
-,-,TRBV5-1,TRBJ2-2,TGCGCCAGCAGCTCAACAGTGGCCACCGGGGAGCTGTTTTTT,CASSSTVATGELFF
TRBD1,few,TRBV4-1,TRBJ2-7,TGCGCCAGCAGCCTGGGACAGGGTTCCGAGCAGTACTTC,CASSLGQGSEQYF
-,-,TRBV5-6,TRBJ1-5,TGTGCCAGCAGCTTGGCGGACGGGGGAAACAATCAGCCCCAGCATTTT,CASSLADGGNNQPQHF
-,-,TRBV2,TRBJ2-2,TGTGCCAGCAGCCAGGGGGAGGTCGGGGAGCTGTTTTTT,CASSQGEVGELFF
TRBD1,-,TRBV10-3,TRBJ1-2,TGTGCCATCAGTGACCCGCCGGGACAGCCTTCAGGTAGAGGCTACACCTTC,CAISDPPGQPSGRGYTF
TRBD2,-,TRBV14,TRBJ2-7,TGTGCCAGCAGCCAGGGACTAGCGGGAGCCCTCTACGAGCAGTACTTC,CASSQGLAGALYEQYF
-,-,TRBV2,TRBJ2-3,TGTGCCAGCCCACAGTCGGGACTTTTCACAGATACGCAGTATTTT,CASPQSGLFTDTQYF
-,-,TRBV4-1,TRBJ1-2,TGCGCCAGCGCGCAGGACAGTATCTATGGCTACACCTTC,CASAQDSIYGYTF
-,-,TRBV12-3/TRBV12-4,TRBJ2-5,TGTGCCAGCAGCTTCCAAGAGACCCAGTACTTC,CASSFQETQYF
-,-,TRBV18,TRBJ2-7,TGTGCCAGCTCGGCCACAGGCATCTCCTACGAGCAGTACTTC,CASSATGISYEQYF
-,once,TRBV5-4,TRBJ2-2,TGTGCCAGCAGCTTGGTTCTAGCCCCCGGGGAGCTGTTTTTT,CASSLVLAPGELFF
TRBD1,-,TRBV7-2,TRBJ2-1,TGTGCCAGCAGCTTAGACGGACAGGTCTACAATGAGCAGTTCTTC,CASSLDGQVYNEQFF
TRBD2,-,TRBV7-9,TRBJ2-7,TGTGCCAGCAGCTTAGTGGCTAGCGGGAGGGCCGGCGAGCAGTACTTC,CASSLVASGRAGEQYF
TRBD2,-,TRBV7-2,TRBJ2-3,TGTGCCAGCAGCTTAGCACTAGCGGGAGATACGCAGTATTTT,CASSLALAGDTQYF
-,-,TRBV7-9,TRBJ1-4,TGTGCCAGCAGCTCAGCAAACGGAAAACTGTTTTTT,CASSSANGKLFF
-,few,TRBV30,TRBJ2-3,TGTGCCTGGACCCGAAGTAGAGCAGATACGCAGTATTTT,CAWTRSRADTQYF
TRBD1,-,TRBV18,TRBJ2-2,TGTGCCAGCTCACCTTACGGGACAGGGGGGGAGATAGCCGGGGAGCTGTTTTTT,CASSPYGTGGEIAGELFF
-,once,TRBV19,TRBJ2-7,TGTGCCAGTGGACCGGTAGACAGTTCCTACGAGCAGTACTTC,CASGPVDSSYEQYF
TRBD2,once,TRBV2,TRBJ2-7,TGTGCCAGCAGAGGACTAGCGGGGACCATTAGGGAGCAGTACTTC,CASRGLAGTIREQYF
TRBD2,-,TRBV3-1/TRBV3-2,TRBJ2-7,TGTGCCAGCAGCCAAGAAAATGGACTAGCGGGAGGGCCCGGGGAGCAGTACTTC,CASSQENGLAGGPGEQYF